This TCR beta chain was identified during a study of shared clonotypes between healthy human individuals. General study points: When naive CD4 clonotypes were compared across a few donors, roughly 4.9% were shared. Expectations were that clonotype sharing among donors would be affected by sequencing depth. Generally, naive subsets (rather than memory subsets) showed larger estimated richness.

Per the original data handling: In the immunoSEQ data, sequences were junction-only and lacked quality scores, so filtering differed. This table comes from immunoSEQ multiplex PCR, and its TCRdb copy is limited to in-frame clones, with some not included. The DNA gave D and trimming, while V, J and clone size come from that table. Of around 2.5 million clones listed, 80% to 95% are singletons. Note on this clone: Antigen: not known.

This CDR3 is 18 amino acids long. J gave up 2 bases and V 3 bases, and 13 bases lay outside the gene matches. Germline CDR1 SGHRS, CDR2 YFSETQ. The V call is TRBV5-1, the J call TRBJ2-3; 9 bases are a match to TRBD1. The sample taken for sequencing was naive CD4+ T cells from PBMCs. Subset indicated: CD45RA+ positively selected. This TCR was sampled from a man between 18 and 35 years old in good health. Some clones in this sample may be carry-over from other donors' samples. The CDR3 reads CASSSPDRGPTSTDTQYF. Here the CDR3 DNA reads TGCGCCAGCAGCTCCCCGGACAGGGGCCCTACTTCCACAGATACGCAGTATTTT.